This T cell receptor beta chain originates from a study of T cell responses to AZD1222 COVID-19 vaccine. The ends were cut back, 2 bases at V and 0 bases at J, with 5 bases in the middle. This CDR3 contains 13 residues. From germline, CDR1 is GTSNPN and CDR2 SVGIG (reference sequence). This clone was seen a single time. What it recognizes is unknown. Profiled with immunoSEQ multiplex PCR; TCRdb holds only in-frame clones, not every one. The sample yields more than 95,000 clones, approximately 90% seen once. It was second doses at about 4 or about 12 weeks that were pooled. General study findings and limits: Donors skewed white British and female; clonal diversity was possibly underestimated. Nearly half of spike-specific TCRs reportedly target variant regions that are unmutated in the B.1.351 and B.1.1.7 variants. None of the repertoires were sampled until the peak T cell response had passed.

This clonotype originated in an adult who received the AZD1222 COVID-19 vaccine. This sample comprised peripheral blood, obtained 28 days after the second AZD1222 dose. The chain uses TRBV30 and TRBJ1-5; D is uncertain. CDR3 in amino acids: CAWSRASNQPQHF. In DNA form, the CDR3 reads TGTGCCTGGAGTCGGGCTAGCAATCAGCCCCAGCATTTT.